The clone carrying this T cell receptor beta chain was counted between two and nine times. Its antigen is still unknown. The data derive from a study of beta chain features in type 1 diabetes. Study-wide results and caveats: TCRB CDR3 length was moderately but significantly reduced in all four CD4+ subsets of Type 1 diabetes patients.

Every bit of the isolated RNA underwent reverse transcription, so sequencing read expressed TCRB transcripts. The average output of naive, central memory and regulatory T cell samples was approximately 3.7 million reads. The table came from immunoSEQ multiplex PCR; TCRdb's copy has only in-frame clones and leaves some out. The sample consists of some 190,000 clones, 6.5% to 9.5% of them appearing once. V was cut by 5 bases and J by 12 bases, with 23 bases left in between. Per the germline V gene, CDR1 is SEHNR and CDR2 is FQNEAQ (reference sequence). This CDR3 has 15 residues. The specimen sequenced was central memory CD4+ T cells from blood. The source of this sequence is a woman in her 40s with type 1 diabetes. The chain employs TRBV7-9 and TRBJ2-1; tentatively, D is TRBD2 (5 bases). CDR3 sequence: CASSPQRWQVTGQFF. Here the CDR3 DNA reads TGTGCCAGCAGCCCCCAGCGGTGGCAGGTTACGGGGCAGTTCTTC.